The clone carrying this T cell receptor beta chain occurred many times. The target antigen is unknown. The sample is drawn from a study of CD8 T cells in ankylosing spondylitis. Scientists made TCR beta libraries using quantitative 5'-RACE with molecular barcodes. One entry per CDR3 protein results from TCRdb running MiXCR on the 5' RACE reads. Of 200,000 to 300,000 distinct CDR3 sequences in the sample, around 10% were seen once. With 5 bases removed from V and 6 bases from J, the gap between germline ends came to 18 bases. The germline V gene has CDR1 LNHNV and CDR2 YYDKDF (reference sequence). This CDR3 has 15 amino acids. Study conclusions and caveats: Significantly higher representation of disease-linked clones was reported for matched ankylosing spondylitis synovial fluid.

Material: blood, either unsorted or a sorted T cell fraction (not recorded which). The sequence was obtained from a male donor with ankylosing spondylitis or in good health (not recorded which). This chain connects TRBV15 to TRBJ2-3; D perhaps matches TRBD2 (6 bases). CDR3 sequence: CATSWAGQVGDTQYF. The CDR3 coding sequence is TGTGCCACCAGCTGGGCGGGGCAGGTAGGGGATACGCAGTATTTT.